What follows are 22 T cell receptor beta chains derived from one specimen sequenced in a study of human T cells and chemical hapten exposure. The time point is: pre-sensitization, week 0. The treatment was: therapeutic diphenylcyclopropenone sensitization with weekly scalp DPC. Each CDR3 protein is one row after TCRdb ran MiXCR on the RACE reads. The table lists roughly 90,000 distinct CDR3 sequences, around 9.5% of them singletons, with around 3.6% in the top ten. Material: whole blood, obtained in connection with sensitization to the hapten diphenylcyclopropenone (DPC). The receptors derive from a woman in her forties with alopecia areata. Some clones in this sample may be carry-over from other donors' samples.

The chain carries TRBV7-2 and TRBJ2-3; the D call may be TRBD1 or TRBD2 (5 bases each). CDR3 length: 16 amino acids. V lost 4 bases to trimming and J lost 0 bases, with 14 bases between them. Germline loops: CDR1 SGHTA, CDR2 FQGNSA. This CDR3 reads CASSSSGTTSTDTQYF. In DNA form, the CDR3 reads TGTGCCAGCAGCTCATCCGGGACCACTAGCACAGATACGCAGTATTTT.

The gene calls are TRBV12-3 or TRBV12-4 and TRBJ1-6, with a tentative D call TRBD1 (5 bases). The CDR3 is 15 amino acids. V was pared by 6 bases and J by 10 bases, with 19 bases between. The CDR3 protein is CASRDSGTGQSPLHF. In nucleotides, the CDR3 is TGTGCCAGCAGAGATAGCGGGACCGGACAATCACCCCTCCACTTT.

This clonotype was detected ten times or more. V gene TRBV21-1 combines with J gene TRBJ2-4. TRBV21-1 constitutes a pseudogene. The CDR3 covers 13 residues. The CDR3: CASTGSTKNIQYF. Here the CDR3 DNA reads TGTGCCAGCACCGGCTCAACCAAAAACATTCAGTACTTC.

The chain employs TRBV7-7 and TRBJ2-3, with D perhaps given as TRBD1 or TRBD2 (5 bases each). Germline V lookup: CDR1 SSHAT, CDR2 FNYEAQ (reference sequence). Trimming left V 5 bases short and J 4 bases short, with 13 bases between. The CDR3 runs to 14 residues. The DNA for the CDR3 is TGTGCCAGCAGCCAACATCGAGGGGCAGATACGCAGTATTTT. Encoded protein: CASSQHRGADTQYF.

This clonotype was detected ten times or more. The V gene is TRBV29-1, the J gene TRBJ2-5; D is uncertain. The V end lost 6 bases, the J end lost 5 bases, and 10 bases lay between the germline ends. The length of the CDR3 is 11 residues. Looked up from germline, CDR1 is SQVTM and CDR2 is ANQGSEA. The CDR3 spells CSVGHRETQYF. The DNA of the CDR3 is TGCAGCGTGGGCCATCGGGAGACCCAGTACTTC. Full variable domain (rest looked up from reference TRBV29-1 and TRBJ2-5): SAVISQKPSRDICQRGTSLTIQCQVDSQVTMMFWYRQQPGQSLTLIATANQGSEATYESGFVIDKFPISRPNLTFSTLTVSNMSPEDSSIYLCSVGHRETQYFGPGTRLLVL.

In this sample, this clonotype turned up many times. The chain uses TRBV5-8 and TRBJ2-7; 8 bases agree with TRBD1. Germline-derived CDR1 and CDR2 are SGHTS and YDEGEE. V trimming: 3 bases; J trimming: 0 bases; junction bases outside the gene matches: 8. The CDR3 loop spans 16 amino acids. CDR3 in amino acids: CASSYSWDRSSYEQYF. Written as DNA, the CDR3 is TGTGCCAGCAGCTACTCGTGGGACAGGAGCTCCTACGAGCAGTACTTC.

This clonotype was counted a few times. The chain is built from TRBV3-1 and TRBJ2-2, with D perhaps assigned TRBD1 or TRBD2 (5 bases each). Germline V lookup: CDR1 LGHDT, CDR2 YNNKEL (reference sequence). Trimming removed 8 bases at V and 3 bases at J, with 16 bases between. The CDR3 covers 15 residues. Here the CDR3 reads CASRPGARDTGELFF. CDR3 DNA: TGTGCCAGCCGACCCGGGGCGAGAGACACCGGGGAGCTGTTTTTT.

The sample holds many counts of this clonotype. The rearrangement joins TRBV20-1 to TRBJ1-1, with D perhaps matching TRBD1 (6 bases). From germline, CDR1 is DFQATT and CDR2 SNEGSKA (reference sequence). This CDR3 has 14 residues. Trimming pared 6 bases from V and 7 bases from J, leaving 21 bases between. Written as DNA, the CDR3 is TGCAGTGCCCAAGGGGGGCCAGGGCCTAATGAAGCTTTCTTT. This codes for CSAQGGPGPNEAFF.

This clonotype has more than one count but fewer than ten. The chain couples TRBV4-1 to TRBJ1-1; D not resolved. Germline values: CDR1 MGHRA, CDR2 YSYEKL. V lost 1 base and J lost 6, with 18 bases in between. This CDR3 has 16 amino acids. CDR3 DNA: TGCGCCAGCAGCCAAGGTCAAACCTGGGTGGTGTCTGAAGCTTTCTTT. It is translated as CASSQGQTWVVSEAFF.

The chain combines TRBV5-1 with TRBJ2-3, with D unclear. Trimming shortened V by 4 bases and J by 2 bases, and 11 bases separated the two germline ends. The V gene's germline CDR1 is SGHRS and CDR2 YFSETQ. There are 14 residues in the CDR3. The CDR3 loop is CASSPNQVTDTQYF. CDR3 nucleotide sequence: TGCGCCAGCAGCCCGAACCAGGTCACAGATACGCAGTATTTT.

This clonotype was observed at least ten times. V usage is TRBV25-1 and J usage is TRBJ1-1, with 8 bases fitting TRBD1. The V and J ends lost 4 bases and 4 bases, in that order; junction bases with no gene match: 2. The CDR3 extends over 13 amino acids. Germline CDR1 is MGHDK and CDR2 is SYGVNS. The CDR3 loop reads CASSADRATEAFF. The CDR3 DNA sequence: TGTGCCAGCAGTGCGGACAGGGCCACTGAAGCTTTCTTT.

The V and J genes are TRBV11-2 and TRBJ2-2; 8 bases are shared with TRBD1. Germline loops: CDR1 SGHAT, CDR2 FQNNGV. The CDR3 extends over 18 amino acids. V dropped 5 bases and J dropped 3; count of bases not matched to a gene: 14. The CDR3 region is CASSPPRDRLTYTGELFF. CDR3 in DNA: TGTGCCAGCAGCCCCCCCCGGGACAGGCTTACTTACACCGGGGAGCTGTTTTTT.

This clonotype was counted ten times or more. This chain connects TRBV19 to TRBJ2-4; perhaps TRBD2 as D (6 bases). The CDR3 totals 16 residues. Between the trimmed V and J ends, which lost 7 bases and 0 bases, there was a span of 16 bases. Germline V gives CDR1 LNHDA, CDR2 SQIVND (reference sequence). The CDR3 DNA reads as TGTGCCAGTAACTCGGGGGAAAGACTAGCCAAAAACATTCAGTACTTC. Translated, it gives CASNSGERLAKNIQYF.

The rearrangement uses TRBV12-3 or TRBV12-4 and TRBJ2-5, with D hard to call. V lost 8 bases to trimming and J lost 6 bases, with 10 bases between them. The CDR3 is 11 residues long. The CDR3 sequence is CASERAKTQYF. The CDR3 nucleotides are TGTGCCAGCGAAAGGGCCAAGACCCAGTACTTC.

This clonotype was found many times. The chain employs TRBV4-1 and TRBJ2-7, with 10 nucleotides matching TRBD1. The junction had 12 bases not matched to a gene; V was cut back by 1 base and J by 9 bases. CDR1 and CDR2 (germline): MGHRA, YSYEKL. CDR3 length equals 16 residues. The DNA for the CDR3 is TGCGCCAGCAGCCAAGGCTTGGGACAGGGGACCACTAGGCAGTACTTC. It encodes CASSQGLGQGTTRQYF.

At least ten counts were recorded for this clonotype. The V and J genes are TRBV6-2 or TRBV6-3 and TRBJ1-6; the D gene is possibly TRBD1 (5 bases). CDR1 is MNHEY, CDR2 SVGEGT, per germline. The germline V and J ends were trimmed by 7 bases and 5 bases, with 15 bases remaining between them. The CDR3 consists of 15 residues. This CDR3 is CASTLAGRHNSPLHF. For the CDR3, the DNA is TGTGCCAGCACCTTAGCGGGGCGGCATAATTCACCCCTCCACTTT.

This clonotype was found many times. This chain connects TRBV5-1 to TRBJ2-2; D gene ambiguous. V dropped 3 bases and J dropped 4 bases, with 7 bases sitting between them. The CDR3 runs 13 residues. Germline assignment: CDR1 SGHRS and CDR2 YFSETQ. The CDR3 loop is CASSWSGTGELFF. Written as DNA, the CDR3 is TGCGCCAGCAGCTGGTCAGGCACCGGGGAGCTGTTTTTT.

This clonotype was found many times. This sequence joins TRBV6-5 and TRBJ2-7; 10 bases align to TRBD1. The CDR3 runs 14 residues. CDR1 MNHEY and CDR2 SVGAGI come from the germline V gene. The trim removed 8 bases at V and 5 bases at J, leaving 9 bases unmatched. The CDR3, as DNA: TGTGCCAGCGGAACCTCCGGACAGGGGGACGAGCAGTACTTC. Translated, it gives CASGTSGQGDEQYF.

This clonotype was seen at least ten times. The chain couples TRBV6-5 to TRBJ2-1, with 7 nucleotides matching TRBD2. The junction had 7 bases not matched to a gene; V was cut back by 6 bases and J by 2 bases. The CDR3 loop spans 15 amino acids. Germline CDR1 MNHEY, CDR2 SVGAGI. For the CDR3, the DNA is TGTGCCAGCAGAGGTGGGACTACCGCCTACAATGAGCAGTTCTTC. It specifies CASRGGTTAYNEQFF.

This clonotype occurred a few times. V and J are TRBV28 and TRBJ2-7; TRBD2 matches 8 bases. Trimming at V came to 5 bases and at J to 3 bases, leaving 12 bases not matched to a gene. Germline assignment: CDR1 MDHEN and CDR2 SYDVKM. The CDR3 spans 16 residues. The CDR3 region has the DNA TGTGCCAGCAGTCCACAGGCGCGGGGGGTTTTCTACGAGCAGTACTTC. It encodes CASSPQARGVFYEQYF.

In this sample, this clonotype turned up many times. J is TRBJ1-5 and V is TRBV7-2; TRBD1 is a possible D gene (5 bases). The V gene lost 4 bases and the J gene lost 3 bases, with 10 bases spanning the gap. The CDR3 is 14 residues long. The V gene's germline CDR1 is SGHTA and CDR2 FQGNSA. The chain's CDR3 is CASSWGGFNQPQHF. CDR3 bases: TGTGCCAGCAGCTGGGGCGGGTTCAATCAGCCCCAGCATTTT.

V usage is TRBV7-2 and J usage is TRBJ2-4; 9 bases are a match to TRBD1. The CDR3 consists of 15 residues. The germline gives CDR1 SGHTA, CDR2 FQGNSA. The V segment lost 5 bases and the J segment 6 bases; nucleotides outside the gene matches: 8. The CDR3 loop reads CASSRGTGTANIQYF. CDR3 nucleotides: TGTGCCAGCAGCCGGGGGACAGGGACAGCAAACATTCAGTACTTC.